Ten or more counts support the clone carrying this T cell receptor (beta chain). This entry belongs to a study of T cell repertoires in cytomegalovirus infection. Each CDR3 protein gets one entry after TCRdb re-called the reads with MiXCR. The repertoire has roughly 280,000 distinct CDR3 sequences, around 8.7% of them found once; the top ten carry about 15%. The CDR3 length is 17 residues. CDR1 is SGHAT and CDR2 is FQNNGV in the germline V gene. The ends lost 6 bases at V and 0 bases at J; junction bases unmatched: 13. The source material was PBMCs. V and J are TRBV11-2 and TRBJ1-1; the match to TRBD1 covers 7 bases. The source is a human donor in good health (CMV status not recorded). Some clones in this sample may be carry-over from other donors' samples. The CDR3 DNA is TGTGCCAGCAGAATCAACCAGGGGGGCAGCATGAACACTGAAGCTTTCTTT. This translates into CASRINQGGSMNTEAFF.